This T cell receptor (beta chain) was documented in a study of lymphopenia after photon versus proton radiotherapy. As regards this clone: What it binds is unknown.

The CDR3 loop spans 13 amino acids. The V gene's germline CDR1 is SEHNR and CDR2 FQNEAQ (reference sequence). Study conclusions and caveats: Under photons, naive T cells and diversity fell while effector/memory populations rose. Only patients who died were analyzed for survival; proton advantage is unproven. Post-nadir diversity loss with photons came from oligoclonal expansion, particularly CD8+ Temra cells. In patients who died, overall survival fell as post-nadir TCR diversity dropped more.

TCRdb's copy holds only in-frame clones and misses some; the assay was immunoSEQ multiplex PCR. The data show about 61,000 clones, about 90% seen once. This receptor was obtained from a man between 35 and 55 years old with gastric cancer. Sequencing was performed on peripheral blood, taken from a patient treated with photon-based radiotherapy. This chain joins TRBV7-9 and TRBJ2-5; D is perhaps TRBD1 or TRBD2 (5 bases each). The DNA end is more similar to TRBJ2-7, so the J call may be wrong. The CDR3 here is CASSPTGPYEQYF. The CDR3 bases are TGTGCCAGCAGCCCTACGGGGCCTTACGAGCAGTACTTC.